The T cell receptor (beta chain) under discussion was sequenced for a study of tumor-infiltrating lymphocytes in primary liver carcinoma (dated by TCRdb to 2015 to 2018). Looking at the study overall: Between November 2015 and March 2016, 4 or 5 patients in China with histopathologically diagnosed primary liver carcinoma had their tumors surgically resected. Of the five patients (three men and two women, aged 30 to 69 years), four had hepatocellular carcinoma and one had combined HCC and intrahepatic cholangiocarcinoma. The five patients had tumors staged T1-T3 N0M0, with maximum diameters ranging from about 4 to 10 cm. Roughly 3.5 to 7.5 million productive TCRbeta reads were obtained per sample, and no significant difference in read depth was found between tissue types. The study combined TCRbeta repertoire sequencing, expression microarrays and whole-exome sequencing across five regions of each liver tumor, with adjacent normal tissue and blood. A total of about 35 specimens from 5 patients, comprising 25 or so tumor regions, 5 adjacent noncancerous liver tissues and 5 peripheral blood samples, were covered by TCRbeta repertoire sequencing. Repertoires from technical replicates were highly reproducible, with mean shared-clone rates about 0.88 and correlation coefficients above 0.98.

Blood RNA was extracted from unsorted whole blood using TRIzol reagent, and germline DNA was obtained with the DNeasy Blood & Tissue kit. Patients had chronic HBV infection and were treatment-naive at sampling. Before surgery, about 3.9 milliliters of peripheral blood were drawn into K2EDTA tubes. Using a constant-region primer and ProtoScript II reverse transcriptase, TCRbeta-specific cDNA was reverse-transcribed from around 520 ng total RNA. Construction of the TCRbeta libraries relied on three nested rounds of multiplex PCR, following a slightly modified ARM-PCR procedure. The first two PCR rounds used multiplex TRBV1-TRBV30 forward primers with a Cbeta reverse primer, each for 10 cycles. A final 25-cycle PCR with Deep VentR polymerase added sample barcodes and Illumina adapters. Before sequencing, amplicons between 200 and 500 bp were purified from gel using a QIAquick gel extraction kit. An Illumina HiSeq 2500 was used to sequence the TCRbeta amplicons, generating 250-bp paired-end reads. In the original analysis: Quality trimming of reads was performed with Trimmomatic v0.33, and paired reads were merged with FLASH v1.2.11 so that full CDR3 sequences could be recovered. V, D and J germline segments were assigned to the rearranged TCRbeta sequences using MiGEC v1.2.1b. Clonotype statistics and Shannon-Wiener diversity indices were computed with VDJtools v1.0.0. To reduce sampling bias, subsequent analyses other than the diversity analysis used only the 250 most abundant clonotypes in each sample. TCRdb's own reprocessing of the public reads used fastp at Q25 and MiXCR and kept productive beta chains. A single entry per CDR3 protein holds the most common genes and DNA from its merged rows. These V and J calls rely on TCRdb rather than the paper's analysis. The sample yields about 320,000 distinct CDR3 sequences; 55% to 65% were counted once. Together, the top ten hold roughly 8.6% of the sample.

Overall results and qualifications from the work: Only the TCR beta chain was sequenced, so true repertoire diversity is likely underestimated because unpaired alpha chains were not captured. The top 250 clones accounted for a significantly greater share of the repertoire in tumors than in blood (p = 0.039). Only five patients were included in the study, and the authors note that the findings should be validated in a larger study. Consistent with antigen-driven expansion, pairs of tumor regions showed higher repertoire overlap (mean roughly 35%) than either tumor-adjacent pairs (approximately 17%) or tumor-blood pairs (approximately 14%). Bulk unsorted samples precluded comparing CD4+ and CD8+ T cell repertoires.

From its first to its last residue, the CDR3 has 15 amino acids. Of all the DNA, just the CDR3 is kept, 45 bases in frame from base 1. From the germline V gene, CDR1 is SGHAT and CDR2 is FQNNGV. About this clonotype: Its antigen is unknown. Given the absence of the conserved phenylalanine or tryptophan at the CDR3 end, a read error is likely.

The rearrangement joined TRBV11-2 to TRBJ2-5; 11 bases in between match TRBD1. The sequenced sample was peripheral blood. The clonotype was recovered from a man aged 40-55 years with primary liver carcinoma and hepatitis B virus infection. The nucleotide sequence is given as TGTGGCAGCAGCCCTGGACAGGGGGCCTTGGAGACCCAGTACTAC. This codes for CGSSPGQGALETQYY.